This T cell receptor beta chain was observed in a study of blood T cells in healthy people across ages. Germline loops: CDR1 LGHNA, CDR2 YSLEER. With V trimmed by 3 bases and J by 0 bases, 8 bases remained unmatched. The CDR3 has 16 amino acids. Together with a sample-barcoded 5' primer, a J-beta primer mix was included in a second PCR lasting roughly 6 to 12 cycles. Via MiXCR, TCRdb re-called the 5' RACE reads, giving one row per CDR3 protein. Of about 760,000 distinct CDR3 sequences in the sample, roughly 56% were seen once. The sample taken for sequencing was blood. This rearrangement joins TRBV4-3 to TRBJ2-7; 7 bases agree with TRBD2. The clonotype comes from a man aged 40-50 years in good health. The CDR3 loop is CASSQSRGGSSYEQYF. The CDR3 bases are TGCGCCAGCAGCCAGAGTCGGGGCGGGAGCTCCTACGAGCAGTACTTC.